This TCR beta chain was captured by sequencing in a study of CD8+CD57+ T cells in acquired aplastic anemia. Study-level information: An average of around 3.5 ug of DNA was obtained from sorted CD4+ and CD8+ cells. General study points: Patients and controls shared twenty-nine CD8+ CDR3 sequences. Controls and patients did not differ significantly in CD8+ Simpson's diversity.

TCR beta VDJ and CDR3 profiling used genomic DNA as template. In TCRdb, the reads were re-called with MiXCR into one record per CDR3 protein. The sample lists approximately 380,000 distinct CDR3 sequences, about two thirds occurring once. This clonotype was seen a single time. The target antigen is unknown. The CDR3 loop spans 14 amino acids. The germline V and J ends were trimmed by 7 bases and 7 bases, with 20 bases remaining between them. Germline-derived CDR1 and CDR2 are SGHTS and YDEGEE. The chain is built from TRBV5-8 and TRBJ1-2, with TRBD1 as a possible D gene (6 bases). Sequenced input: sorted CD4+, CD8+, or CD8+CD57+ T cells (not recorded which) from PBMCs. This receptor was taken from a human donor in good health, serving as a control. CDR3 sequence reads: CASHSGVGVGGYTF. The CDR3 nucleotides read TGTGCCAGCCACTCAGGGGTCGGGGTTGGTGGCTACACCTTC.